The 10 T cell receptor beta chains below were found in one sample sequenced in a study of blood T cells in healthy people across ages. With a J-beta primer mix and a sample-barcoded 5' primer, a second PCR ran 7 to 11 cycles. TCRdb passed the 5' RACE reads through MiXCR, listing each CDR3 protein once. The table includes roughly 700,000 distinct CDR3 sequences, roughly 32% detected once. Specimen: blood. These receptors were collected from a woman of 80 years or more in good health.

This clonotype was found many times. V and J are TRBV7-9 and TRBJ2-4; 8 nucleotides align to TRBD2. The V gene end was trimmed by 8 bases and the J gene end by 4 bases; junction bases not matched to a gene: 7. There are 14 residues in the CDR3. The germline gives CDR1 SEHNR, CDR2 FQNEAQ (reference sequence). The CDR3 bases are TGTGCCAGCTCTTCCGGGGGGGATAAAAACATTCAGTACTTC. This encodes CASSSGGDKNIQYF.

As regards this clonotype: With a much larger clone just one base away, this may be a read error. The rearrangement uses TRBV6-5 and TRBJ2-1; D perhaps matches TRBD2 (5 bases). V was pared by 11 bases and J by 5 bases, with 19 bases between. This CDR3 is 14 amino acids long. The germline CDR1 and CDR2 sequences are MNHEY and SVGAGI. CDR3 region: CASRRGPRHNEQFF. Written as DNA, the CDR3 is TGTGCCTCCCGGCGAGGGCCGAGACACAATGAGCAGTTCTTC.

This clonotype was counted ten times or more. J is TRBJ1-2 and V is TRBV2; D is undetermined. CDR1 and CDR2 from the germline V gene are SNHLY and FYNNEI. Trimming shortened V by 6 bases and J by 4 bases, and 18 bases separated the two germline ends. The CDR3 contains 15 residues. CDR3 sequence: CASRDARGVGYGYTF. In DNA, the CDR3 is TGTGCCAGCAGGGACGCACGGGGTGTAGGCTATGGCTACACCTTC.

This clonotype was observed a handful of times. V usage is TRBV7-9 and J usage is TRBJ1-1, with 12 bases identical to TRBD1. This CDR3 is 15 amino acids long. In germline, CDR1 is SEHNR, CDR2 FQNEAQ (reference sequence). V was clipped by 1 base and J by 11 bases; unmatched bases: 8. The CDR3 loop is CASSLGGGQGAAAFF. CDR3 DNA sequence: TGTGCCAGCAGCTTAGGGGGGGGACAGGGGGCGGCGGCTTTCTTT. Filled out from reference TRBV7-9 and TRBJ1-1, the complete variable domain reads DTGVSQNPRHKITKRGQNVTFRCDPISEHNRLYWYRQTLGQGPEFLTYFQNEAQLEKSRLLSDRFSAERPKGSFSTLEIQRTEQGDSAMYLCASSLGGGQGAAAFFGQGTRLTVV.

About this clonotype itself: Given a much more abundant clone one base away, this may be a read error. The rearrangement links TRBV9 to TRBJ2-1; TRBD1 matches at 7 bases. The V gene's germline CDR1 is SGDLS and CDR2 YYNGEE. CDR3 size: 17 residues. In DNA, the CDR3 is TGTGCCGGCAGCGTCGACGGGACAGTCAGCTCCTACAATGAGCAGTTCTTC. Residues: CAGSVDGTVSSYNEQFF.

This CDR3 reads CSVLGTTKDYEQYF. The CDR3 DNA is TGCAGTGTACTCGGGACGACCAAGGACTACGAGCAGTACTTC. The chain carries TRBV20-1 and TRBJ2-7; D is perhaps TRBD1 or TRBD2 (5 bases each). The CDR3 is 14 residues long. The V end was cut by 7 bases, the J end by 3 bases, with 19 bases between. Germline V gene sequence: CDR1 DFQATT, CDR2 SNEGSKA (reference sequence).

This CDR3 is CASSSTRTVSSPEAFF. Here the CDR3 DNA reads TGTGCCAGCAGTTCAACCCGGACAGTCTCATCACCTGAAGCTTTCTTT. The J gene is TRBJ1-1, the V gene TRBV27; tentative D call: TRBD1 (6 bases). CDR3 length: 16 residues. Germline V CDR1 and CDR2: MNHEY, SMNVEV (reference sequence). Trimming left V 4 bases short and J 6 bases short, with 21 bases between.

CDR3: CASSLSPLAGWNYEQYF. CDR3 in DNA: TGTGCCAGCAGTTTATCACCCCTAGCGGGTTGGAACTACGAGCAGTACTTC. The rearrangement joins TRBV27 to TRBJ2-7; 8 positions agree with TRBD2. Germline V gene lookup returns CDR1 MNHEY and CDR2 SMNVEV (reference sequence). V gave up 0 bases and J gave up 3 bases; unmatched junction bases: 10. The CDR3 is made up of 17 amino acids.

Turning to this clonotype: This may be a read error, as it is one base from a much larger clone. The chain uses TRBV28 and TRBJ2-7, with D hard to call. Germline loops: CDR1 MDHEN, CDR2 SYDVKM. The CDR3 spans 13 residues. V was shortened by 5 bases and J by 2 bases, with 10 bases between the two germline ends. The CDR3 here is CASSPIEAYEQYF. In DNA form, the CDR3 reads TGTGCCAGCAGTCCAATTGAAGCCTACGAGCAGTACTTC.

This clonotype has more than one count but fewer than ten. Just one base apart from a much larger clone, this may be a read error. The V and J genes are TRBV20-1 and TRBJ2-7, with a tentative D call TRBD1 (5 bases). The V end was cut by 3 bases, the J end by 4 bases, with 13 bases between. The CDR3 has 13 residues. Germline lookup yields CDR1 DFQATT and CDR2 SNEGSKA (reference sequence). The CDR3 DNA reads TGCAGTGCTAGCCCTGACAGTCTTTACGAGCAGTACTTC. Encoded protein: CSASPDSLYEQYF.